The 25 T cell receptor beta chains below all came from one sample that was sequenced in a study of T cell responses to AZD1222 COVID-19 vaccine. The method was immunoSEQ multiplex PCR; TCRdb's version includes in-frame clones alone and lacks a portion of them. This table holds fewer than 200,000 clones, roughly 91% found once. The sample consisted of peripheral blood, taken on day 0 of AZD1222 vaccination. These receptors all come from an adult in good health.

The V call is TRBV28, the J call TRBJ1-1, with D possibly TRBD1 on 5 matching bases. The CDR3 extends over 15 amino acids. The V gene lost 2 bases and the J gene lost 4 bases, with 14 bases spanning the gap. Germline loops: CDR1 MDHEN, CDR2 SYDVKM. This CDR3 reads CASSLIWGLSTEAFF. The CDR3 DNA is TGTGCCAGCAGTTTAATTTGGGGGTTAAGCACTGAAGCTTTCTTT.

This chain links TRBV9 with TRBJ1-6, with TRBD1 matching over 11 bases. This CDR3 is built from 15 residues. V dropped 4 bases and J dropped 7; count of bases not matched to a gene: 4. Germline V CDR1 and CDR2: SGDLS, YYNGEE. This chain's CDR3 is CASSRGQGGNSPLHF. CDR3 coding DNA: TGTGCCAGCAGCAGGGGACAGGGGGGAAATTCACCCCTCCACTTT.

For the CDR3, the DNA is TGTGCCAGCAGTCCCTTACACAGGGTACTCAAGAATCAGCCCCAGCATTTT. It translates to CASSPLHRVLKNQPQHF. The rearrangement links TRBV28 to TRBJ1-5, with D perhaps TRBD1 (6 bases). CDR3 length equals 17 residues. Germline lookup yields CDR1 MDHEN and CDR2 SYDVKM. Trimming shortened V by 5 bases and J by 4 bases, and 21 bases separated the two germline ends.

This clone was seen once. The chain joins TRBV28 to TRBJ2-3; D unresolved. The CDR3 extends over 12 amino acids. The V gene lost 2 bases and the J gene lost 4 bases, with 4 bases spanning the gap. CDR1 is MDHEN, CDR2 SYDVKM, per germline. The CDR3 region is CASSLISDTQYF. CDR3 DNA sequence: TGTGCCAGCAGTTTAATTTCAGATACGCAGTATTTT. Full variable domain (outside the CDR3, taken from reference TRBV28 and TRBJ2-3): DVKVTQSSRYLVKRTGEKVFLECVQDMDHENMFWYRQDPGLGLRLIYFSYDVKMKEKGDIPEGYSVSREKKERFSLILESASTNQTSMYLCASSLISDTQYFGPGTRLTVL.

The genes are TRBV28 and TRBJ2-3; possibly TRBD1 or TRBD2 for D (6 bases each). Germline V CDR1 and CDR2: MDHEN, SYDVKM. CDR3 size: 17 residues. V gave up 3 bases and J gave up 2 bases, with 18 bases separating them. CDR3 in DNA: TGTGCCAGCAGTTTCGTTAGGGGGGTTGGCCACACAGATACGCAGTATTTT. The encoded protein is CASSFVRGVGHTDTQYF.

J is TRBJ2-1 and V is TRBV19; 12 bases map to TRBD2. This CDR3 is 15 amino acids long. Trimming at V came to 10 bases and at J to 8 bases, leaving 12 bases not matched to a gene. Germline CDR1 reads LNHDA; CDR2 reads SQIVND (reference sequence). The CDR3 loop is CATDSGLAGFHEQFF. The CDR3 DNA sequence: TGTGCCACAGATTCCGGACTAGCGGGATTCCATGAGCAGTTCTTC.

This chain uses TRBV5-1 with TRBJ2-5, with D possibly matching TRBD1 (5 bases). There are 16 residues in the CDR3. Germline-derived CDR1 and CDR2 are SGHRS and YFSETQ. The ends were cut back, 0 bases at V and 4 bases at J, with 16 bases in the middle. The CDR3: CASSLVPSKGRETQYF. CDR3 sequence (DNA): TGCGCCAGCAGCTTGGTTCCCTCAAAGGGGCGAGAGACCCAGTACTTC. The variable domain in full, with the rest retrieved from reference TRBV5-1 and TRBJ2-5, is KAGVTQTPRYLIKTRGQQVTLSCSPISGHRSVSWYQQTPGQGLQFLFEYFSETQRNKGNFPGRFSGRQFSNSRSEMNVSTLELGDSALYLCASSLVPSKGRETQYFGPGTRLLVL.

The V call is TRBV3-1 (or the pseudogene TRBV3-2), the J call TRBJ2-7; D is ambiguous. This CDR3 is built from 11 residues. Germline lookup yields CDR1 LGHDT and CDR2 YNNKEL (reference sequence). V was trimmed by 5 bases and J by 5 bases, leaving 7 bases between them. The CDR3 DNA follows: TGTGCCAGCAGCGCTCTAGACGAGCAGTACTTC. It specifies CASSALDEQYF.

This chain's CDR3 is CASTHPYEQYV. CDR3 nucleotides: TGCGCCAGCACCCACCCCTACGAGCAGTACGTC. The V call is TRBV23-1, the J call TRBJ2-7; no clear D. TRBV23-1 is flagged as an ORF with uncertain function. V lost 7 bases to trimming and J lost 2 bases, with 6 bases between them. The CDR3 is made up of 11 amino acids.

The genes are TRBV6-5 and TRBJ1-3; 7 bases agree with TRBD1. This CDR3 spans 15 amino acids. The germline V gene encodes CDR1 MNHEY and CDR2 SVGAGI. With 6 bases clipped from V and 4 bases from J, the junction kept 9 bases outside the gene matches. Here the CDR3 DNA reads TGTGCCAGCAGCACACCAGGGGGAATGGGAAACACCATATATTTT. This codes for CASSTPGGMGNTIYF.

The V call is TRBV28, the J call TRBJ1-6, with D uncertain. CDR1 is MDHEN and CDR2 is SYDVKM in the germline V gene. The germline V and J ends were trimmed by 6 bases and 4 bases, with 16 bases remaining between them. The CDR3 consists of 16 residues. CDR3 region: CASRPSLGLYNSPLHF. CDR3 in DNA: TGTGCCAGCAGACCATCCCTCGGGCTGTATAATTCACCCCTCCACTTT.

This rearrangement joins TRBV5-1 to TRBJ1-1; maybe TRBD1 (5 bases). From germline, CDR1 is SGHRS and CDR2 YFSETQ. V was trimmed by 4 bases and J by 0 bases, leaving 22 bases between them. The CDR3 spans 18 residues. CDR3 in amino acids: CASSSPVRRGPMNTEAFF. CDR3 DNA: TGCGCCAGCAGCAGTCCGGTCCGGAGGGGCCCGATGAACACTGAAGCTTTCTTT.

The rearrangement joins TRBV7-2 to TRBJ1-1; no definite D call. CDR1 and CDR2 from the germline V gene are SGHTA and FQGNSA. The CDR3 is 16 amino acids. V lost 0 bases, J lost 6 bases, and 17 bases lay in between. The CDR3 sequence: CASSLALSPRLSEAFF. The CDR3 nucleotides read TGTGCCAGCAGCTTAGCTCTTTCGCCCAGGCTATCTGAAGCTTTCTTT.

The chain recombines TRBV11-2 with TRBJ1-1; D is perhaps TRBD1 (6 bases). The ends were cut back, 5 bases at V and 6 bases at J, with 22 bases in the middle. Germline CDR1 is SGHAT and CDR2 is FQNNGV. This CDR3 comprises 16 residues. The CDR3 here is CASSVTGTRVGAEAFF. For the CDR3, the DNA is TGTGCCAGCAGCGTCACAGGGACCCGCGTCGGGGCTGAAGCTTTCTTT.

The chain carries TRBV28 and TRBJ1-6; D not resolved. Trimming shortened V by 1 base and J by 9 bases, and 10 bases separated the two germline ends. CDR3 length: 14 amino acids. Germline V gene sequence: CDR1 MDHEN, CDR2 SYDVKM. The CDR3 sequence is CASSLSAVGSPLHF. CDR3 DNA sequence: TGTGCCAGCAGTTTATCCGCGGTTGGTTCACCCCTCCACTTT.

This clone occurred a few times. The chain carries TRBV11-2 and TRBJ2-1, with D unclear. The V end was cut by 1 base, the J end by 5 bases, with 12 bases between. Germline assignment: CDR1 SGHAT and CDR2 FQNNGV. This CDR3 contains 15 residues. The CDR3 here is CASSLAGPVDNEQFF. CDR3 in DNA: TGTGCCAGCAGCTTAGCGGGCCCCGTCGACAATGAGCAGTTCTTC. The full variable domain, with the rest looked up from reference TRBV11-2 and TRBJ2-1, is EAGVAQSPRYKIIEKRQSVAFWCNPISGHATLYWYQQILGQGPKLLIQFQNNGVVDDSQLPKDRFSAERLKGVDSTLKIQPAKLEDSAVYLCASSLAGPVDNEQFFGPGTRLTVL.

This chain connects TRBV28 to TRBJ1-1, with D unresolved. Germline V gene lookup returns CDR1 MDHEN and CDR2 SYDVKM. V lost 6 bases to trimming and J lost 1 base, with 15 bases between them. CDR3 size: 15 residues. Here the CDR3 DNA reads TGTGCCAGCAGATTCCCCGGACCAAGGAACACTGAAGCTTTCTTT. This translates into CASRFPGPRNTEAFF.

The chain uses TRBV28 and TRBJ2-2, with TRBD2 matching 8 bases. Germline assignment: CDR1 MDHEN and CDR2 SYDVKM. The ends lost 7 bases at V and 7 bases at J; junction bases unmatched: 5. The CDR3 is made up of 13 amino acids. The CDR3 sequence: CASILSGGGELFF. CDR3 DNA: TGTGCCAGCATCCTCAGCGGGGGCGGGGAGCTGTTTTTT.

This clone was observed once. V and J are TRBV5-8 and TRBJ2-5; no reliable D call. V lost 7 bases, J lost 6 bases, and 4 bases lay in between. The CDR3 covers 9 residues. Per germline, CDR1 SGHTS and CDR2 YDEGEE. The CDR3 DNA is TGTGCCAGCCGCCAGACCCAGTACTTC. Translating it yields CASRQTQYF. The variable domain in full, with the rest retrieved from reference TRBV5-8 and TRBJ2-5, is EAGVTQSPTHLIKTRGQQATLRCSPISGHTSVYWYQQALGLGLQFLLWYDEGEERNRGNFPPRFSGRQFPNYSSELNVNALELEDSALYLCASRQTQYFGPGTRLLVL.

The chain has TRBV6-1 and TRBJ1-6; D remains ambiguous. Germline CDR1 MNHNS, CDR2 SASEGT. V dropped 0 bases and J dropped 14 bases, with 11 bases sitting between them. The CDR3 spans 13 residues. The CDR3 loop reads CASSEAHGLALHF. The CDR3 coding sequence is TGTGCCAGCAGTGAAGCGCATGGGCTGGCCCTCCACTTT.

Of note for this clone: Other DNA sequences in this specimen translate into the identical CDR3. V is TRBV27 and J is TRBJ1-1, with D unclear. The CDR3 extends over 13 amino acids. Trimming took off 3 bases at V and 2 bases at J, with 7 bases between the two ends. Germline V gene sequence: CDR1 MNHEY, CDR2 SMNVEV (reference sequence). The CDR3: CASSFSSNTEAFF. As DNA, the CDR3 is TGTGCCAGCAGTTTTAGCAGCAACACTGAAGCTTTCTTT.

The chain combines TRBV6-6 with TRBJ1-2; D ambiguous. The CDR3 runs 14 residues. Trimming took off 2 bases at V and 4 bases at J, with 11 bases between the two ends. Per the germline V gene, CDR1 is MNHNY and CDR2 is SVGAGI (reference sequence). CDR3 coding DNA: TGTGCCAGCAGTTACAGCGTTAATCCCTATGGCTACACCTTC. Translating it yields CASSYSVNPYGYTF.

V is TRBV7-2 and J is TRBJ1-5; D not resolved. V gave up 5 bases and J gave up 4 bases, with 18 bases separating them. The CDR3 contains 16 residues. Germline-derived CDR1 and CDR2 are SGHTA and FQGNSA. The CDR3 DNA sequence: TGTGCCAGCAGCCCGCGTACCAAGGGCGGTAATCAGCCCCAGCATTTT. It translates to CASSPRTKGGNQPQHF.

The CDR3 is CASTLNRVGNTEAFF. DNA for the CDR3: TGTGCCAGCACCCTTAACAGGGTGGGGAACACTGAAGCTTTCTTT. V and J are TRBV6-5 and TRBJ1-1; D may be TRBD1 (6 bases). Trimming pared 7 bases from V and 1 base from J, leaving 16 bases between. This CDR3 has 15 amino acids. The germline gives CDR1 MNHEY, CDR2 SVGAGI.

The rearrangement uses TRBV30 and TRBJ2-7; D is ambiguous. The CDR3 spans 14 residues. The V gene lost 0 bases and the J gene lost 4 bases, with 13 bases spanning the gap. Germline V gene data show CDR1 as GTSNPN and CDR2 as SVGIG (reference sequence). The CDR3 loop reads CAWSVRTISYEQYF. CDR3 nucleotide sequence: TGTGCCTGGAGTGTACGAACTATTTCTTACGAGCAGTACTTC. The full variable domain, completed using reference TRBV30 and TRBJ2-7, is SQTIHQWPATLVQPVGSPLSLECTVEGTSNPNLYWYRQAAGRGLQLLFYSVGIGQISSEVPQNLSASRPQDRQFILSSKKLLLSDSGFYLCAWSVRTISYEQYFGPGTRLTVT.